This T cell receptor beta chain derives from a study of blood T cell repertoires in COVID-19. Background on the study: Spain, Italy and the United States supplied samples that represented acute and convalescent COVID-19.

Libraries were prepared by immunoSEQ multiplex PCR; TCRdb keeps only in-frame clonotypes and omits some of them. This sample has about 170,000 clones; 83% occur once, and the top ten carry approximately 2%. Trimming cost V 3 bases and J 8 bases, with 16 bases left between them. The germline V gene encodes CDR1 KGHSH and CDR2 LQKENI. The CDR3 covers 15 residues. This clonotype was obtained from a woman older than 75 with acute or convalescent COVID-19. The chain couples TRBV18 to TRBJ1-4, with D hard to call. The sample consisted of peripheral blood. This chain's CDR3 is CASSPSTGAVEKLFF. CDR3 bases: TGTGCCAGCTCACCGTCGACTGGAGCTGTCGAAAAACTGTTTTTT.